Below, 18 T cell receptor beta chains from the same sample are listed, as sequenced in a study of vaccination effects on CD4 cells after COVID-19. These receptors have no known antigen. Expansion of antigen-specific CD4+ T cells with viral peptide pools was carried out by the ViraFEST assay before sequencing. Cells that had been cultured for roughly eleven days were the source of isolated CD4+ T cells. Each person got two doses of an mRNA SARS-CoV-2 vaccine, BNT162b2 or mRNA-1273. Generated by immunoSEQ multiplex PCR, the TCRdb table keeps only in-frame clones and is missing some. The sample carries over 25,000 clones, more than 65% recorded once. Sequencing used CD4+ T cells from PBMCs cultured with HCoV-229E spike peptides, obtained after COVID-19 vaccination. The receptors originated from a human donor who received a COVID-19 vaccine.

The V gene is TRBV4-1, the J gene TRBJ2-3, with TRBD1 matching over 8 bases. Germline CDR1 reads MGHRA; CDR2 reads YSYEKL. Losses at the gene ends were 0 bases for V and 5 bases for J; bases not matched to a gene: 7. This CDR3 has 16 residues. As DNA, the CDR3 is TGCGCCAGCAGCCAAGATGGCGTTGGGACAGGAGATACGCAGTATTTT. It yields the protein CASSQDGVGTGDTQYF.

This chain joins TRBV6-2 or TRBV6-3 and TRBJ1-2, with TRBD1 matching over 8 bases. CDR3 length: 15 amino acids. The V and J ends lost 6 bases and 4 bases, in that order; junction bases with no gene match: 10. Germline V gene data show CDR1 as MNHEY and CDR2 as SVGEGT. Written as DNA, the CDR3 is TGTGCCAGCAGGCCTGGACAGGGAAACTCCTATGGCTACACCTTC. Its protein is CASRPGQGNSYGYTF.

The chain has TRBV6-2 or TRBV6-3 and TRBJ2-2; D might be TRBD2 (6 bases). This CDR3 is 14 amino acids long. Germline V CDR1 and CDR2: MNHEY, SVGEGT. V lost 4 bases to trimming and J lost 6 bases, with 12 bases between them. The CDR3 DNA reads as TGTGCCAGCAGTTCGCCCCTAGCGTCCGGGGAGCTGTTTTTT. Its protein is CASSSPLASGELFF.

This CDR3 is CASSPQGPGSPLHF. The CDR3 region has the DNA TGTGCCAGCTCACCACAGGGTCCGGGTTCACCCCTCCACTTT. The chain has TRBV18 and TRBJ1-6; D not resolved. The CDR3 totals 14 residues. CDR1 is KGHSH, CDR2 LQKENI, per germline. V lost 1 base and J 9 bases, leaving 10 bases between the germline ends.

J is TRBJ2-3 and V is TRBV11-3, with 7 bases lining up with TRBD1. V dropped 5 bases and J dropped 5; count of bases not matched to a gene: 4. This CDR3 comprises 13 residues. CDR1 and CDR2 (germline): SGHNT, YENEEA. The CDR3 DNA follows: TGTGCCAGCAGCAGGCAGGGGGAAGATACGCAGTATTTT. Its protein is CASSRQGEDTQYF.

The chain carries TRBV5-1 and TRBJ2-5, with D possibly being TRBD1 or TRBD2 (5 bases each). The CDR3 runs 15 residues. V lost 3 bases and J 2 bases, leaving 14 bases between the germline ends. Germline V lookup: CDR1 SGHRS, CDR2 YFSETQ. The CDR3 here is CASSSSGATQETQYF. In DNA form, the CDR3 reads TGCGCCAGCAGCTCCTCCGGGGCTACACAAGAGACCCAGTACTTC.

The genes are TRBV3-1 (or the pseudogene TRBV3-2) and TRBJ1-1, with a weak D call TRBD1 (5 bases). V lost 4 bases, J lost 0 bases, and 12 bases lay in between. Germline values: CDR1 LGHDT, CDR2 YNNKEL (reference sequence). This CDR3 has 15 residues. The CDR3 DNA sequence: TGTGCCAGCAGCCCATCGACAGCCATGAACACTGAAGCTTTCTTT. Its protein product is CASSPSTAMNTEAFF.

CDR3 protein: CSVGKMTNTGELFF. The CDR3 coding sequence is TGCAGCGTTGGGAAGATGACCAACACCGGGGAGCTGTTTTTT. The chain links TRBV29-1 to TRBJ2-2; D gene unclear. With 4 bases removed from V and 2 bases from J, the gap between germline ends came to 11 bases. The CDR3 is 14 amino acids. CDR1 and CDR2 from the germline V gene are SQVTM and ANQGSEA.

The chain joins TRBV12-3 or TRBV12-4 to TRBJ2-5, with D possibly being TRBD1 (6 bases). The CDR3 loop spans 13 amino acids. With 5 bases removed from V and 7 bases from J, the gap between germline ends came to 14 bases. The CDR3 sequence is CASSQQGRGTQYF. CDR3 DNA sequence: TGTGCCAGCAGTCAACAGGGTCGGGGGACCCAGTACTTC.

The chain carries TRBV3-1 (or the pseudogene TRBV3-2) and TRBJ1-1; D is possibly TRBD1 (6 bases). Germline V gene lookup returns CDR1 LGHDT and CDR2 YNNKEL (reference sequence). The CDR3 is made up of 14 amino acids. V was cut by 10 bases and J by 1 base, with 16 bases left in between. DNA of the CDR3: TGTGCCACCGATACCCCAGGGGCGAACACTGAAGCTTTCTTT. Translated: CATDTPGANTEAFF.

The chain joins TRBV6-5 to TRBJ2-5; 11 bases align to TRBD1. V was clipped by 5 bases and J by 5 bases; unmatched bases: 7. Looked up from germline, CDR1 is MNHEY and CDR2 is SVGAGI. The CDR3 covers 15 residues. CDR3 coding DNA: TGTGCCAGCAGTACTCGGACAGGGGGCTCGGAGACCCAGTACTTC. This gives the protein CASSTRTGGSETQYF.

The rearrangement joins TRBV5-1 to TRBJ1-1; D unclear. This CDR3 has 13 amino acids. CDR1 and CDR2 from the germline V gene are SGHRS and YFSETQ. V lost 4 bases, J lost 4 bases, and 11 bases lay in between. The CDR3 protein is CASSQYGLTEAFF. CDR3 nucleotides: TGCGCCAGCAGCCAATACGGTCTCACTGAAGCTTTCTTT.

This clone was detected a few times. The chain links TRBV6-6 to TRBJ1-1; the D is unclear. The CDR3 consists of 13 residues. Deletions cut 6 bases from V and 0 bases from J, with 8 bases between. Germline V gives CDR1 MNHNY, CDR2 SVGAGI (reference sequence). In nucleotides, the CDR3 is TGTGCCAGCAGGGCACCTATGAACACTGAAGCTTTCTTT. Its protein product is CASRAPMNTEAFF.

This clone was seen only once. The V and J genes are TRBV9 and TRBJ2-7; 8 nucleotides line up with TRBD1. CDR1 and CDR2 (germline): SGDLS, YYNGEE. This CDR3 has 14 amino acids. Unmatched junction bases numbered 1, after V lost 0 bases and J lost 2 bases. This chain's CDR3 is CASSVGTGPYEQYF. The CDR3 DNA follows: TGTGCCAGCAGCGTAGGGACAGGGCCCTACGAGCAGTACTTC.

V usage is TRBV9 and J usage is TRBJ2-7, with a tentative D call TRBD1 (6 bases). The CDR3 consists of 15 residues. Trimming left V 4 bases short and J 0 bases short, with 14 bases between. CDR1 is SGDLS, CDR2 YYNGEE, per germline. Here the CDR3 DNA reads TGTGCCAGCAGCCGTGGACAGTCCTCCTCCTACGAGCAGTACTTC. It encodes CASSRGQSSSYEQYF.

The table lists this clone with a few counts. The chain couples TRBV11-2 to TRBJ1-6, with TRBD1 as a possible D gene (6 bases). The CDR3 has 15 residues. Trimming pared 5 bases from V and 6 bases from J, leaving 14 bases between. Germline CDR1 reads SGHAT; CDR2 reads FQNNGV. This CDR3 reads CASSEIQGPNSPLHF. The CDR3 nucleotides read TGTGCCAGCAGCGAAATACAGGGACCTAATTCACCCCTCCACTTT. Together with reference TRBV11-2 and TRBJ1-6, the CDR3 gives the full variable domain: EAGVAQSPRYKIIEKRQSVAFWCNPISGHATLYWYQQILGQGPKLLIQFQNNGVVDDSQLPKDRFSAERLKGVDSTLKIQPAKLEDSAVYLCASSEIQGPNSPLHFGNGTRLTVT.

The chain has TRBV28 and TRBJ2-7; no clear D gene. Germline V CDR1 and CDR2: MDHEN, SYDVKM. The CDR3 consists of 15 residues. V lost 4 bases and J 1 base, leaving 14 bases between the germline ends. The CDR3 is CASSSPQTLSYEQYF. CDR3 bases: TGTGCCAGCAGTTCCCCTCAGACTCTTTCCTACGAGCAGTACTTC.

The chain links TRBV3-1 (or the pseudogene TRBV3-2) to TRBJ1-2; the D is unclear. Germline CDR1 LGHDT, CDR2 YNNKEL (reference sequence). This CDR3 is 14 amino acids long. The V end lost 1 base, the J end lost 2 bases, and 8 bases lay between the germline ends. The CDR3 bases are TGTGCCAGCAGCCAAGCCCAAACCAACTATGGCTACACCTTC. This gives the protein CASSQAQTNYGYTF.